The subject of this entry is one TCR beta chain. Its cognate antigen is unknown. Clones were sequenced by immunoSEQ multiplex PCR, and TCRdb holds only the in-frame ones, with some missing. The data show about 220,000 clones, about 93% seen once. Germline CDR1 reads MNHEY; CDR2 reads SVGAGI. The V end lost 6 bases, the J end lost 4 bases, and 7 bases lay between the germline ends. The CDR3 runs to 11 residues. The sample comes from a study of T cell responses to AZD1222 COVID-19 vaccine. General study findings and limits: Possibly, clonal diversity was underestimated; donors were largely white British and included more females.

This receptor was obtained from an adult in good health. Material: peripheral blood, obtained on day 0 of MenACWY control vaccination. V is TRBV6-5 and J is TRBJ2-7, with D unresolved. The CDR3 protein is CASRSNYEQYF. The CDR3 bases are TGTGCCAGCAGATCCAATTACGAGCAGTACTTC.